Listed below are T cell receptor beta chains from one sample, sequenced in a study of vaccination and CD4 T cells after COVID-19. No antigen is known for these receptors. MiXCR was run by TCRdb on the PCR reads, yielding one entry per CDR3 protein. In the table there are approximately 3,800 distinct CDR3 sequences, around 71% of which are singletons. Sequencing was carried out using CD4+ T cells from blood, cultured in vitro. These TCRs come from a human donor in good health. Each CDR3 is given with its conserved first and last residue. The D gene is left open where the match is weak. Clone size is shown for a subset of rows, as once, few, many or a class of expanded clone.

size	J	D	V	CDR3	DNA
NA	TRBJ1-3	NA	TRBV2	CASRRDGVSGNTIYF	TGTGCCAGCAGACGGGACGGCGTCTCTGGAAACACCATATATTTT
once	TRBJ2-7	TRBD2	TRBV2	CASSEVPGLDTYEQYF	TGTGCCAGCAGTGAGGTCCCCGGACTAGATACCTACGAGCAGTACTTC
NA	TRBJ2-7	NA	TRBV7-2	CASSSVRGSYEQYF	TGTGCCAGCAGCTCGGTCAGGGGCTCCTACGAGCAGTACTTC
few	TRBJ1-6	NA	TRBV7-8	CASSLYSTSPLHF	TGTGCCAGCAGCTTATACAGTACCTCACCCCTCCACTTT
NA	TRBJ1-1	TRBD1	TRBV20-1	CSLHRQGATMNTEAFF	TGCAGTCTCCATAGGCAGGGGGCGACCATGAACACTGAAGCTTTCTTT
NA	TRBJ1-5	NA	TRBV25-1	CASSDWDSNQPQHF	TGTGCCAGCAGTGATTGGGACAGCAATCAGCCCCAGCATTTT
few	TRBJ2-3	TRBD2	TRBV29-1	CSVRAGGGDTQYF	TGCAGCGTTCGAGCGGGAGGAGGGGATACGCAGTATTTT
NA	TRBJ1-2	NA	TRBV28	CASSDGAGVGGYTF	TGTGCCAGCAGTGATGGGGCCGGGGTCGGAGGCTACACCTTC
NA	TRBJ1-1	NA	TRBV19	CASSIWGTEAFF	TGTGCCAGTAGTATATGGGGAACTGAAGCTTTCTTT
NA	TRBJ1-3	NA	TRBV7-9	CASSLITGTGNTIYF	TGTGCCAGCAGCTTAATCACAGGGACTGGAAACACCATATATTTT
few	TRBJ1-1	NA	TRBV7-9	CASRPPLRWGVNTEAFF	TGTGCCAGCAGGCCTCCATTAAGGTGGGGGGTGAACACTGAAGCTTTCTTT